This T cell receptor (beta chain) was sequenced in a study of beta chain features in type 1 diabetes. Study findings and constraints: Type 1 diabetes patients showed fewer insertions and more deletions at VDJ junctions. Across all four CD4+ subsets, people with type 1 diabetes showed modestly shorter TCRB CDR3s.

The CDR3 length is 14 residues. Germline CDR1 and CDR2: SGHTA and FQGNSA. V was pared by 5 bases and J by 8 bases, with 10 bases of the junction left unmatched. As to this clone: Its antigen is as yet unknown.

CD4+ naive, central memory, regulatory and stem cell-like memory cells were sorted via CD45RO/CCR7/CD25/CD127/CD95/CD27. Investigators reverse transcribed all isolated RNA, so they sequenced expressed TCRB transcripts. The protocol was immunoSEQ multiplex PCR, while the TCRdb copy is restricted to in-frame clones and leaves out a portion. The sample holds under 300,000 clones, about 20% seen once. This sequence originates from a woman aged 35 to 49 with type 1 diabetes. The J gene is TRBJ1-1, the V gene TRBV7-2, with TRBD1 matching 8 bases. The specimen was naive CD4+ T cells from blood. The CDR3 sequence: CASSLGQVWAEAFF. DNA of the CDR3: TGTGCCAGCAGCCTGGGACAGGTATGGGCAGAAGCTTTCTTT.